This TCR beta chain was recovered during a study of early stage breast cancer tumors. Sequencing was performed with immunoSEQ multiplex PCR; in TCRdb, only in-frame clones are kept and a portion is missing. This sample has around 3,300 clones, with 64% found just once. J gave up 3 bases and V 1 base, and 3 bases lay outside the gene matches. The CDR3 is made up of 15 amino acids. Germline V gives CDR1 MGHDK, CDR2 SYGVNS. The V gene is TRBV25-1, the J gene TRBJ2-7; 10 bases are a match to TRBD2. Sequencing was performed on breast tumor tissue. The receptor comes from a person aged 35-55 years with breast cancer. The CDR3 spells CASSEFSGRHYEQYF. CDR3 sequence (DNA): TGTGCCAGCAGTGAATTTAGCGGGAGGCACTACGAGCAGTACTTC.